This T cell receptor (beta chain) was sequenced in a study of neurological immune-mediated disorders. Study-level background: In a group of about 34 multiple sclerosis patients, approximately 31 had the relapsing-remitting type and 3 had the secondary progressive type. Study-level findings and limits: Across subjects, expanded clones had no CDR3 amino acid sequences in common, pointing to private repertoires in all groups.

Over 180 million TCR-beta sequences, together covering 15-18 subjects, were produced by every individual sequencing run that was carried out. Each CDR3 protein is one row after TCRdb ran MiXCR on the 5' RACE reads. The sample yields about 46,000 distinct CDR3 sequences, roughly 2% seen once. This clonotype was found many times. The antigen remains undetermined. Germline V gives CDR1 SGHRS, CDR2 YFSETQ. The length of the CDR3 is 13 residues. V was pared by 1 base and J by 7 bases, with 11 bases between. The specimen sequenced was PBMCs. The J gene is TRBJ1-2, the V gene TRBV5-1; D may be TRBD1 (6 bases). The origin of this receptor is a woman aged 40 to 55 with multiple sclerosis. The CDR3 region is CASSLPGEGGYTF. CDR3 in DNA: TGCGCCAGCAGCTTGCCAGGGGAAGGTGGCTACACCTTC.